A selection of T cell receptor beta chains follows, all from one sample in a study of cytomegalovirus exposure and HLA in healthy donors. Profiling relied on immunoSEQ multiplex PCR, and the TCRdb table lists in-frame clones only, not all of them. The repertoire holds about 250,000 clones, with about 88% as singletons. Sequencing was done on a sample of PBMCs. The source of these receptors is a man between 18 and 35 years old in good health and CMV-seropositive. Both conserved end residues are part of each CDR3. Fields, in order: D gene, J gene, V gene, CDR3 protein. The D gene is left open where the match is weak.

D gene: TRBD2; J gene: TRBJ2-2; V gene: TRBV2; CDR3 protein: CASSERLAGTGELFF
D gene: TRBD2; J gene: TRBJ2-3; V gene: TRBV27; CDR3 protein: CASSARRERPDTQYF
D gene: TRBD1; J gene: TRBJ1-2; V gene: TRBV4-3; CDR3 protein: CASTRDRGGFYGYTF
D gene: NA; J gene: TRBJ1-1; V gene: TRBV28; CDR3 protein: CASSRVVGYTEAFF
D gene: NA; J gene: TRBJ1-1; V gene: TRBV4-3; CDR3 protein: CASSQDIRGTEAFF
D gene: NA; J gene: TRBJ1-5; V gene: TRBV19; CDR3 protein: CASSIIEGNPQHF
D gene: NA; J gene: TRBJ2-3; V gene: TRBV19; CDR3 protein: CASSIAGSDTQYF
D gene: NA; J gene: TRBJ2-2; V gene: TRBV27; CDR3 protein: CASSSAGELFF
D gene: TRBD2; J gene: TRBJ2-7; V gene: TRBV6-5; CDR3 protein: CASSYSLSGSSYEQYF
D gene: TRBD1; J gene: TRBJ1-5; V gene: TRBV27; CDR3 protein: CASSFRGDQPQHF
D gene: NA; J gene: TRBJ2-3; V gene: TRBV5-4; CDR3 protein: CASREGGGSTDTQYF
D gene: TRBD1; J gene: TRBJ2-5; V gene: TRBV7-9; CDR3 protein: CASSWMGTGEETQYF
D gene: NA; J gene: TRBJ1-3; V gene: TRBV5-1; CDR3 protein: CASSLLGLYGNTIYF
D gene: TRBD1; J gene: TRBJ1-2; V gene: TRBV4-3; CDR3 protein: CASSWTGGVGYTF
D gene: TRBD2; J gene: TRBJ2-7; V gene: TRBV7-6; CDR3 protein: CASSLRSGSSYEQYF
D gene: NA; J gene: TRBJ1-2; V gene: TRBV6-1; CDR3 protein: CASSEVGVNYGYTF
D gene: TRBD2; J gene: TRBJ2-3; V gene: TRBV5-1; CDR3 protein: CASSSGLAGGTDTQYF
D gene: NA; J gene: TRBJ1-1; V gene: TRBV2; CDR3 protein: CASQFRADTEAFF
D gene: TRBD1; J gene: TRBJ1-5; V gene: TRBV19; CDR3 protein: CASSHGQGAGQPQHF
D gene: TRBD2; J gene: TRBJ2-3; V gene: TRBV9; CDR3 protein: CASSVEGGTSGTNTQYF
D gene: TRBD2; J gene: TRBJ2-1; V gene: TRBV5-1; CDR3 protein: CASSLALAVSYNEQFF
D gene: TRBD2; J gene: TRBJ2-7; V gene: TRBV5-4; CDR3 protein: CASSPGTSGMYEQYF
D gene: NA; J gene: TRBJ2-5; V gene: TRBV11-2; CDR3 protein: CASKKSTVLAPETQYF
D gene: NA; J gene: TRBJ1-1; V gene: TRBV7-2; CDR3 protein: CASRQQGNTEAFF
D gene: TRBD2; J gene: TRBJ2-2; V gene: TRBV11-2; CDR3 protein: CASSLGPASGSFAGELFF
D gene: NA; J gene: TRBJ2-5; V gene: TRBV27; CDR3 protein: CASSFRETQYF
D gene: TRBD2; J gene: TRBJ2-7; V gene: TRBV5-1; CDR3 protein: CASSLDPLAGGNEQYF
D gene: NA; J gene: TRBJ2-1; V gene: TRBV9; CDR3 protein: CASSKSLQVNDNEQFF
D gene: TRBD1; J gene: TRBJ2-1; V gene: TRBV4-3; CDR3 protein: CASSRPGQGINEQFF
D gene: NA; J gene: TRBJ1-5; V gene: TRBV4-3; CDR3 protein: CASSQVIGNHQPQHF
D gene: NA; J gene: TRBJ1-3; V gene: TRBV6-5; CDR3 protein: CASSYSRFYSGNTIYF
D gene: NA; J gene: TRBJ1-5; V gene: TRBV28; CDR3 protein: CASMESNQPQHF
D gene: TRBD2; J gene: TRBJ2-7; V gene: TRBV7-8; CDR3 protein: CASSLDVAGVYEQYF
D gene: NA; J gene: TRBJ1-2; V gene: TRBV11-2; CDR3 protein: CASSLEVSGYTF
D gene: NA; J gene: TRBJ2-1; V gene: TRBV6-1; CDR3 protein: CASSEAGPNEQFF
D gene: NA; J gene: TRBJ2-7; V gene: TRBV5-6; CDR3 protein: CASSLRGSSAQYF
D gene: NA; J gene: TRBJ2-7; V gene: TRBV20-1; CDR3 protein: CSAGETYEQYF
D gene: NA; J gene: TRBJ1-3; V gene: TRBV5-1; CDR3 protein: CASSGDRAGNTIYF
D gene: TRBD2; J gene: TRBJ2-3; V gene: TRBV9; CDR3 protein: CASSVEGLADRPADTQYF
D gene: NA; J gene: TRBJ2-1; V gene: TRBV2; CDR3 protein: CASSEPHDDEQFF
D gene: NA; J gene: TRBJ2-7; V gene: TRBV6-1; CDR3 protein: CASSEVSTGTGPYEQYF
D gene: TRBD2; J gene: TRBJ2-5; V gene: TRBV30; CDR3 protein: CAWSPAGETQYF
D gene: NA; J gene: TRBJ1-1; V gene: TRBV27; CDR3 protein: CASSLVRAQNTEAFF